This T cell receptor (beta chain) was captured by sequencing in a study of blood T cell repertoires in COVID-19. Across the study: COVID-19 samples collected from the United States, Italy and Spain covered acute and convalescent phases. The analysed material was cDNA or gDNA that came from T cells, B-cell-depleted T cells, or PBMCs.

The V and J ends lost 1 base and 10 bases respectively, with 17 bases between them. CDR3 length equals 15 residues. CDR1 is LNHNV, CDR2 YYDKDF, per germline (reference sequence). This clone has a count of ten or more. As processed by the authors: Estimation of nucleated cell counts relied on the amplification of reference gene primers. Generated by immunoSEQ multiplex PCR, the TCRdb table keeps only in-frame clones and is missing some. That table supplies the V and J calls and clone size; D and trimming were determined from the DNA. This sample yields fewer than 150,000 clones, of which roughly 81% are seen a single time; about 13% belongs to the top ten.

The source is a human donor in a cohort sampled during active COVID-19. The chain links TRBV15 to TRBJ1-3; D is possibly TRBD1 (6 bases). Specimen: peripheral blood. The CDR3 region is CATSRVFGTRATIYF. Written as DNA, the CDR3 is TGTGCCACCAGCAGAGTATTTGGGACAAGGGCAACCATATATTTT.